Listed here are 17 T cell receptor beta chains from one sample, sequenced in a study of shared T cell receptors in the human thymus. Assay: immunoSEQ multiplex PCR; the TCRdb copy retains only in-frame clones and omits some. The repertoire consists of about 540,000 clones, with around three quarters occurring once and the leading ten covering 0.01% to 0.015%. The same data also contributed to another study, on human thymus T cells.

Material for sequencing was thymocytes. These receptors were collected from a boy under three years old with a congenital heart defect.

The chain is built from TRBV5-4 and TRBJ2-5; 9 positions match TRBD2. CDR1 and CDR2 (germline): SGHNT, YYREEE (reference sequence). Trimming cost V 5 bases and J 5 bases; bases outside gene matches: 10. CDR3 length: 15 residues. CDR3 DNA: TGTGCCAGCAGACGTCGGGCGGGAGGGGGTGAGACCCAGTACTTC. Translation gives CASRRRAGGGETQYF. The full variable domain, its missing parts supplied by reference TRBV5-4 and TRBJ2-5, is ETGVTQSPTHLIKTRGQQVTLRCSSQSGHNTVSWYQQALGQGPQFIFQYYREEENGRGNFPPRFSGLQFPNYSSELNVNALELDDSALYLCASRRRAGGGETQYFGPGTRLLVL.

The chain employs TRBV4-3 and TRBJ2-2, with D maybe TRBD2 (6 bases). The length of the CDR3 is 17 residues. V was shortened by 0 bases and J by 4 bases, with 15 bases between the two germline ends. From germline, CDR1 is LGHNA and CDR2 YSLEER. The chain's CDR3 is CASSQEGREKITGELFF. In DNA, the CDR3 is TGCGCCAGCAGCCAAGAGGGACGGGAGAAAATCACCGGGGAGCTGTTTTTT.

The chain joins TRBV25-1 to TRBJ1-2; 9 nucleotides match TRBD1. CDR3 length equals 17 residues. Germline CDR1 MGHDK, CDR2 SYGVNS. With V trimmed by 3 bases and J by 4 bases, 12 bases remained unmatched. The CDR3 DNA follows: TGTGCCAGCAGTGACCCGGACAGGGGCAGTCGGGGCTATGGCTACACCTTC. It yields the protein CASSDPDRGSRGYGYTF.

The chain joins TRBV29-1 to TRBJ1-5, with a weak D call TRBD1 (6 bases). The CDR3 runs 16 residues. CDR1 is SQVTM, CDR2 ANQGSEA, per germline. Trimming removed 7 bases at V and 6 bases at J, with 25 bases between. The CDR3 loop is CSALLSGGQGSQPQHF. CDR3 coding DNA: TGCAGCGCCCTACTATCCGGGGGGCAAGGTAGTCAGCCCCAGCATTTT.

This chain uses TRBV13 with TRBJ2-7, with TRBD2 as a possible D gene (6 bases). Trimming took 3 bases from V and 3 from J, leaving 24 bases between them. CDR1 and CDR2 (germline): PRHDT, FYEKMQ (reference sequence). This CDR3 comprises 18 residues. This chain's CDR3 is CASSLTLSGHPVRYEQYF. The CDR3 DNA follows: TGTGCCAGCAGCTTGACCCTTAGCGGCCATCCAGTCCGCTACGAGCAGTACTTC.

The chain is built from TRBV5-6 and TRBJ2-1; 9 positions agree with TRBD2. The germline V gene encodes CDR1 SGHDT and CDR2 YYEEEE. The V gene end was trimmed by 1 base and the J gene end by 2 bases; junction bases not matched to a gene: 7. The CDR3 runs 17 residues. The DNA for the CDR3 is TGTGCCAGCAGCTTGATGAGCGGGAGGAAGGCCTACAATGAGCAGTTCTTC. Protein: CASSLMSGRKAYNEQFF.

V usage is TRBV23-1 and J usage is TRBJ2-2, with D possibly being TRBD1 (6 bases). TRBV23-1 carries the ORF label, with uncertain function. V was clipped by 4 bases and J by 9 bases, with 9 bases between them. This CDR3 comprises 12 residues. CDR3 DNA: TGCGCCAGCAGTCCCCAGGGGCGGGAGCTGTTTTTT. Its translation: CASSPQGRELFF.

This clone occurred a few times. V usage is TRBV19 and J usage is TRBJ1-3; the D gene is possibly TRBD1 (6 bases). V shed 5 bases and J shed 1 base, with 9 bases lying between them. Germline CDR1 reads LNHDA; CDR2 reads SQIVND (reference sequence). The CDR3 covers 14 residues. The CDR3 DNA reads TGTGCCAGTAGTTTACAGGGTTCTGGAAACACCATATATTTT. Residues: CASSLQGSGNTIYF.

V and J are TRBV4-1 and TRBJ2-1; D gene uncertain. This CDR3 is 16 amino acids long. V lost 0 bases, J lost 2 bases, and 11 bases lay in between. Germline V gene sequence: CDR1 MGHRA, CDR2 YSYEKL. In nucleotides, the CDR3 is TGCGCCAGCAGCCAAGATCCCCGTCCCCCCTACAATGAGCAGTTCTTC. Its translation is CASSQDPRPPYNEQFF.

The CDR3 DNA is TGCGCCAGCAGCCAAAGCATAGCGGGAGTGGGCCCAGATACGCAGTATTTT. Translation: CASSQSIAGVGPDTQYF. V gene TRBV4-3 combines with J gene TRBJ2-3; 9 bases map to TRBD2. Per the germline V gene, CDR1 is LGHNA and CDR2 is YSLEER. The V segment lost 2 bases and the J segment 4 bases; nucleotides outside the gene matches: 10. This CDR3 comprises 17 residues.

This sequence joins TRBV7-2 and TRBJ2-2, with TRBD2 matching over 11 bases. From germline, CDR1 is SGHTA and CDR2 FQGNSA. The V segment lost 6 bases and the J segment 7 bases; nucleotides outside the gene matches: 7. The CDR3 totals 15 residues. The CDR3 DNA is TGTGCCAGCAGATTGTTAGCGGGAGGGATCGGGGAGCTGTTTTTT. Amino acids: CASRLLAGGIGELFF.

The chain couples TRBV19 to TRBJ1-5; possible D gene TRBD1, 5 bases. V shed 1 base and J shed 0 bases, with 16 bases lying between them. The germline V gene encodes CDR1 LNHDA and CDR2 SQIVND (reference sequence). The CDR3 loop spans 18 amino acids. CDR3 loop: CASSIGRSKGYSNQPQHF. In DNA, the CDR3 is TGTGCCAGTAGTATAGGCAGGAGTAAGGGGTATAGCAATCAGCCCCAGCATTTT.

The gene calls are TRBV7-9 and TRBJ2-7, with 11 positions matching TRBD1. The CDR3 has 14 amino acids. Trimming cost V 4 bases and J 4 bases; bases outside gene matches: 3. Germline lookup yields CDR1 SEHNR and CDR2 FQNEAQ (reference sequence). CDR3 amino acids: CASSSGDRGYEQYF. In DNA form, the CDR3 reads TGTGCCAGCAGCTCTGGGGACAGGGGGTACGAGCAGTACTTC.

The chain combines TRBV10-3 with TRBJ2-1; 14 nucleotides match TRBD2. CDR3 length equals 18 residues. CDR1 ENHRY and CDR2 SYGVKD come from the germline V gene. J lost 2 bases, V lost 6 bases, and 9 bases had no gene match. CDR3 amino acids: CAISNGTSGRLPYNEQFF. CDR3 DNA sequence: TGTGCCATCAGCAACGGGACTAGCGGGAGATTGCCCTACAATGAGCAGTTCTTC.

V and J are TRBV10-3 and TRBJ2-7; the D is unclear. Germline V gene lookup returns CDR1 ENHRY and CDR2 SYGVKD. The CDR3 contains 13 residues. The V end was cut by 7 bases, the J end by 6 bases, with 16 bases between. DNA for the CDR3: TGTGCCATCAATGACCCGACTTTGGTCGAGCAGTACTTC. Translating gives CAINDPTLVEQYF.

The chain couples TRBV5-1 to TRBJ2-7; 11 bases are a match to TRBD2. CDR1 SGHRS and CDR2 YFSETQ come from the germline V gene. Trimming at V came to 4 bases and at J to 0 bases, leaving 6 bases not matched to a gene. This CDR3 comprises 16 residues. The CDR3 sequence: CASSVTSGTFSYEQYF. For the CDR3, the DNA is TGCGCCAGCAGCGTGACTAGCGGGACCTTCTCCTACGAGCAGTACTTC.

Here the CDR3 reads CASSEFRQSSQETQYF. Here the CDR3 DNA reads TGTGCCAGCAGTGAATTCCGACAGTCAAGCCAAGAGACCCAGTACTTC. The chain recombines TRBV25-1 with TRBJ2-5; D is perhaps TRBD1 (5 bases). Per germline, CDR1 MGHDK and CDR2 SYGVNS. CDR3 length: 16 amino acids. V was pared by 1 base and J by 1 base, with 13 bases between.